This T cell receptor (beta chain) was captured by sequencing in a study of response to subunit inactivated influenza vaccine. The table lists this clonotype with a few counts. Its antigen is still unknown. The germline CDR1 and CDR2 sequences are SGHVS and FQNEAQ. The CDR3 runs to 14 residues. V was cut by 0 bases and J by 5 bases, with 10 bases left in between. Using its own MiXCR run on the RT-PCR reads, TCRdb lists one record per CDR3 protein. The repertoire holds 150,000 to 200,000 distinct CDR3 sequences, with roughly 10% as singletons. General study results and limits: Authors suggested seasonal influenza vaccinations each recruit few new T cells.

The sequenced sample was non-naive T cells sorted from PBMCs, obtained 40 to 50 days after vaccination. The chain links TRBV7-8 to TRBJ2-5; a possible D gene is TRBD1 (5 bases). This TCR derives from a man aged 45 to 65 who received an inactivated influenza vaccine. CDR3 in amino acids: CASSLAGVEETQYF. Written as DNA, the CDR3 is TGTGCCAGCAGCTTAGCAGGGGTTGAGGAGACCCAGTACTTC.